The sequence of this T cell receptor beta chain was determined in a study of blood T cells in healthy people across ages (dated by TCRdb to the mid-2010s). A note on the overall study: In model experiments, template switching captured about one uniquely barcoded TCR beta cDNA molecule for every two T cells. For two donors (one aged 18 to 29 and one aged 80 or older), the study analyzed two additional independent replicas of 1 million unique cDNA reads from the same blood draw. Four age groups were formed from the donors: young (average about 15 years), middle-aged (approximately 39), aged (about 62) and long-lived (around 80). The study measured age-related changes in TCR beta repertoire diversity using deep sequencing normalized with unique cDNA molecular identifiers. To avoid experimental bias, donors of different ages were distributed randomly across sequencing lanes.

There are 15 amino acids in the CDR3, from cysteine to phenylalanine inclusive. The sequence is cut down to CDR3 DNA, 45 bases in frame from base 1. The germline V gene (reference sequence) supplies CDR1 DFQATT and CDR2 SNEGSKA. V is clipped by 0 bases and J by 4 bases, and the sequence between their germline boundaries is 15 bases long. Study-wide findings and limitations: The percentage of naive T cells measured by flow cytometry correlated strongly with observed TCR beta diversity. Conclusive comparison of naive and antigen-experienced compartments was prevented by the profiling of bulk unsorted PBMCs. Compared with the aged group, more naive CD4+ T cells, fewer expanded clones and increased TCR diversity were shown by the long-lived group, suggesting age selection. Total diversity estimates from one million sequenced T cells were considered lower bounds and underestimates. As age increased, observed TCR beta diversity per million T cells dropped in a roughly linear way, and a significant reduction was already evident by age 40. The CMV infection status of donors was not known, potentially confounding age-related changes in expanded clonotypes.

Receptors were amplified or captured by 5' RACE. Sequencing instrument: Illumina HiSeq 2500. The second PCR ran for roughly 6 to 11 cycles and used a J-beta primer mix along with a sample-barcoded 5' primer. A template-switch 5' adaptor carrying 12 random nucleotides introduced a unique molecular identifier onto each TCR beta cDNA molecule. At least 2.5 million CDR3-containing paired-end reads were obtained from each sample. First-strand cDNA was synthesized from all RNA with the Mint cDNA synthesis kit, primed by a TRBC-specific oligonucleotide. Following uracil-DNA glycosylase treatment, all cDNA underwent a first 18-cycle PCR with the universal primers M1SS and BC2_uni_R. The original methods were these. Normalization of each sample was performed by random selection of 1 million high-quality reads, each carrying a distinct molecular identifier. Instead of being binned into consensus sequences, reads with shared molecular identifiers were discarded. MiTCR, run with a Q25 quality threshold and the strictest error-elimination algorithm, handled CDR3 identification, clonotype clustering and error correction. A nonparametric unseen species model with Euler transformation was used to estimate lower-bound total TCR beta diversity. TCRdb passed the public sequencing reads through fastp at Q25 and MiXCR, retaining productive beta sequences. CDR3 protein duplicates are merged, each entry listing the most common genes and DNA. TCRdb, rather than the study authors, made the V and J calls. This sample is represented by around 1.5 million distinct CDR3 sequences; roughly 32% of them were singletons. Roughly 12% of the sample goes to the ten largest clones.

Concerning this clonotype itself: No cognate antigen has been identified for it. The record has no base qualities; no much larger clone is one base away.

Systemically healthy Caucasian individuals from Russia, some 40 in total and aged about 6 to 95 years, were included as donors. Each donor gave 8 to 10 milliliters of peripheral blood, drawn into EDTA-treated Vacutainer tubes. Ficoll-Paque density-gradient centrifugation was used to isolate PBMCs, with at least 6 million per sample. Trizol reagent was used to extract total RNA from the PBMCs, yielding at least 5.5 micrograms per sample. For every donor, flow cytometry on a PBMC aliquot measured the percentage of naive CD45RAhigh/CD27high T cells. The sequenced sample consisted of blood. The TCR sequence derives from a woman in her 30s in good health. The receptor chain draws on TRBV20-1 and TRBJ1-2; the D gene cannot be named for sure. CDR3 loop: CSARETGTSGYGYTF. The nucleotide sequence is TGCAGTGCTAGAGAAACGGGAACCAGTGGCTATGGCTACACCTTC.